This entry lists 18 T cell receptor beta chains sequenced from one sample in a study of graft-versus-host responses after intestinal transplantation. TCRdb's table, derived via immunoSEQ multiplex PCR, lists solely in-frame clones and lacks some. The data contain 70,000 to 80,000 clones, 90% of them singletons. For these receptors, no antigen is known. The sequencing used unstimulated CD8+ T cells sorted from spleen or lymph node cells, collected before intestinal transplant. Source of these receptors: a human donor who received an intestinal transplant.

The chain recombines TRBV11-2 with TRBJ2-7, with D uncertain. CDR1 is SGHAT and CDR2 is FQNNGV in the germline V gene. This CDR3 region has 10 residues. Deletions cut 2 bases from V and 7 bases from J, with 3 bases between. The CDR3 nucleotides read TGTGCCAGCAGCTTATCTGAGCAGTACTTC. It is translated as CASSLSEQYF.

The V gene is TRBV29-1, the J gene TRBJ2-2; D not certain. In germline, CDR1 is SQVTM, CDR2 ANQGSEA. Trimming shortened V by 5 bases and J by 4 bases, and 8 bases separated the two germline ends. There are 12 residues in the CDR3. The CDR3 region is CSVRGATGELFF. As DNA, the CDR3 is TGCAGCGTTCGCGGTGCCACCGGGGAGCTGTTTTTT.

The V and J genes are TRBV15 and TRBJ1-4, with a weak D call TRBD1 (6 bases). The germline V and J ends were trimmed by 8 bases and 6 bases, with 16 bases remaining between them. The germline CDR1 and CDR2 sequences are LNHNV and YYDKDF (reference sequence). The CDR3 contains 14 residues. The CDR3 reads CATYETGTDEKLFF. DNA for the CDR3: TGTGCCACCTATGAAACAGGGACCGATGAAAAACTGTTTTTT.

The chain couples TRBV28 to TRBJ1-2; weak D call: TRBD1 (6 bases). The germline V gene has CDR1 MDHEN and CDR2 SYDVKM. V lost 7 bases to trimming and J lost 4 bases, with 19 bases between them. The CDR3 has 15 amino acids. Written as DNA, the CDR3 is TGTGCCAGCATGCTGGGGCAAAGGGGGTCCTATGGCTACACCTTC. Translated, it gives CASMLGQRGSYGYTF.

The chain links TRBV6-6 to TRBJ2-7; the match to TRBD2 covers 8 bases. V gave up 5 bases and J gave up 0 bases; unmatched junction bases: 9. Looked up from germline, CDR1 is MNHNY and CDR2 is SVGAGI (reference sequence). CDR3 length: 16 residues. The CDR3 here is CASSQGVAGSSYEQYF. DNA of the CDR3: TGTGCCAGCAGTCAAGGGGTAGCGGGGAGCTCCTACGAGCAGTACTTC.

The count of this clone is one. The chain is built from TRBV9 and TRBJ1-1; the D is unclear. The V gene's germline CDR1 is SGDLS and CDR2 YYNGEE. There are 11 residues in the CDR3. With 4 bases removed from V and 3 bases from J, the gap between germline ends came to 4 bases. CDR3 in DNA: TGTGCCAGCAGCCGAGACACTGAAGCTTTCTTT. It translates to CASSRDTEAFF.

This clone was found once. DNA for the CDR3: TGTGCTAGTGGTTTGACAACTCACTTTGGACAGGGGAGGGGATACACCTTC. This translates into CASGLTTHFGQGRGYTF. J is TRBJ1-2 and V is TRBV12-5; 9 bases map to TRBD1. The CDR3 totals 17 residues. V trimming: 2 bases; J trimming: 11 bases; junction bases outside the gene matches: 18. Germline CDR1 LGHNT, CDR2 FRNRAP.

On this clone itself: One junction end disagrees with the germline gene, perhaps due to a read error. At the DNA level, this CDR3 is encoded by other sequences in the same sample as well. The chain links TRBV9 to TRBJ1-2; D possibly corresponds to TRBD1 (5 bases). The CDR3 loop spans 13 amino acids. The germline V gene has CDR1 SGDLS and CDR2 YYNGEE. As DNA, the CDR3 is TGTGCCAGCAGCGTGGGCAGGGACTATGGTTACACCTTC. Amino acid sequence: CASSVGRDYGYTF.

This chain uses TRBV5-1 with TRBJ2-7, with 7 bases aligning to TRBD1. The CDR3 totals 15 residues. The V gene end was trimmed by 1 base and the J gene end by 2 bases; junction bases not matched to a gene: 6. Looked up from germline, CDR1 is SGHRS and CDR2 is YFSETQ. The CDR3 nucleotides read TGCGCCAGCAGCTTGAACCCCGGGACAGCCTACGAGCAGTACTTC. Translation gives CASSLNPGTAYEQYF.

The chain employs TRBV7-9 and TRBJ1-5; 7 nucleotides agree with TRBD1. Trimming took 0 bases from V and 3 from J; bases not matched to a gene: 8. CDR1 and CDR2 (germline): SEHNR, FQNEAQ (reference sequence). The CDR3 runs 17 residues. The CDR3: CASSLAEGAGDNQPQHF. Written as DNA, the CDR3 is TGTGCCAGCAGCTTAGCCGAGGGGGCCGGGGACAATCAGCCCCAGCATTTT.

The CDR3 region has the DNA TGTGCCAGCAGCGTAGAAGGGACAGGGCAATATGGCTACACCTTC. Translating it yields CASSVEGTGQYGYTF. The gene calls are TRBV9 and TRBJ1-2, with 9 nucleotides matching TRBD1. After removal of 0 bases from V and 5 bases from J, the junction contained 5 bases not matched to a gene. The V gene's germline CDR1 is SGDLS and CDR2 YYNGEE. The CDR3 is made up of 15 amino acids.

This chain connects TRBV7-8 to TRBJ2-7; 8 nucleotides align to TRBD1. V was clipped by 5 bases and J by 4 bases; unmatched bases: 7. This CDR3 comprises 14 residues. From germline, CDR1 is SGHVS and CDR2 FQNEAQ. CDR3 protein: CASSIGQGDYEQYF. Here the CDR3 DNA reads TGTGCCAGCAGCATCGGACAGGGCGATTACGAGCAGTACTTC.

The V and J genes are TRBV13 and TRBJ2-5, with 8 nucleotides matching TRBD2. This CDR3 contains 14 residues. V was pared by 5 bases and J by 1 base, with 3 bases of the junction left unmatched. The V gene's germline CDR1 is PRHDT and CDR2 FYEKMQ (reference sequence). The CDR3: CASSPAGVQETQYF. CDR3 sequence (DNA): TGTGCCAGCAGCCCAGCGGGGGTCCAAGAGACCCAGTACTTC.

V usage is TRBV4-1 and J usage is TRBJ2-2; 7 nucleotides match TRBD1. Per the germline V gene, CDR1 is MGHRA and CDR2 is YSYEKL. The junction had 9 bases not matched to a gene; V was cut back by 4 bases and J by 7 bases. This CDR3 region has 15 residues. CDR3 coding DNA: TGCGCCAGCAGCCCCCGACAGGGATCGGGCGGGGAGCTGTTTTTT. Its translation is CASSPRQGSGGELFF.

This clone appeared a few times. The chain is built from TRBV2 and TRBJ2-3; weak D call: TRBD2 (5 bases). The CDR3 spans 10 residues. Trimming took off 11 bases at V and 7 bases at J, with 10 bases between the two ends. Germline V gene data show CDR1 as SNHLY and CDR2 as FYNNEI. CDR3 sequence (DNA): TGTGCCGGCCGGGGTCATACGCAGTATTTT. Residues: CAGRGHTQYF.

V is TRBV19 and J is TRBJ2-3; 9 bases align to TRBD2. Germline trimming cut 10 bases from V and 2 bases from J; bases unmatched to any gene: 10. CDR3 length: 15 residues. Germline CDR1 LNHDA, CDR2 SQIVND (reference sequence). The CDR3 spells CATDNSGGYTDTQYF. DNA for the CDR3: TGTGCCACAGACAACAGCGGGGGGTACACAGATACGCAGTATTTT.

This chain uses TRBV12-2 with TRBJ2-1; the DNA was not compared with TRBD1, the D call given in the table. TRBV12-2 is deemed a pseudogene. The CDR3 totals 16 residues. In nucleotides, the CDR3 is TGTGCAAGTCGCCCACCGGGACAGGGATCCTACAATGAGCAGTTCTTC. This translates into CASRPPGQGSYNEQFF.

The chain has TRBV7-9 and TRBJ2-2, with 9 bases identical to TRBD1. With 5 bases clipped from V and 0 bases from J, the junction kept 4 bases outside the gene matches. This CDR3 contains 16 residues. Germline V CDR1 and CDR2: SEHNR, FQNEAQ (reference sequence). The CDR3 DNA is TGTGCCAGCAGCCCGAGGGACAGGGCGAACACCGGGGAGCTGTTTTTT. As protein: CASSPRDRANTGELFF.